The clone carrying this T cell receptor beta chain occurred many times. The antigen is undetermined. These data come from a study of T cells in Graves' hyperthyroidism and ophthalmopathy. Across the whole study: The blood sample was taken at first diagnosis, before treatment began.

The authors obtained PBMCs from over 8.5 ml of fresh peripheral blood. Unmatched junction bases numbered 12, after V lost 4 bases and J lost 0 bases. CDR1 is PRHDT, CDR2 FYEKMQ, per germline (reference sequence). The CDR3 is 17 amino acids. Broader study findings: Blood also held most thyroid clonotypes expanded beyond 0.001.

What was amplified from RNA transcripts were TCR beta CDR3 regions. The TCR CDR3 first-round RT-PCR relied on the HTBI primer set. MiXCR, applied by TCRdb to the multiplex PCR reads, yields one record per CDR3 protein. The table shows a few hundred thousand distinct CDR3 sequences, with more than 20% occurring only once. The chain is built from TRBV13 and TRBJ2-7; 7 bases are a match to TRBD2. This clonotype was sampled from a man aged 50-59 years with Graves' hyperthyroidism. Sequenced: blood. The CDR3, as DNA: TGTGCCAGCAGCTCGAGAGGTGCTAGCGGAGGCTCCTACGAGCAGTACTTC. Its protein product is CASSSRGASGGSYEQYF.